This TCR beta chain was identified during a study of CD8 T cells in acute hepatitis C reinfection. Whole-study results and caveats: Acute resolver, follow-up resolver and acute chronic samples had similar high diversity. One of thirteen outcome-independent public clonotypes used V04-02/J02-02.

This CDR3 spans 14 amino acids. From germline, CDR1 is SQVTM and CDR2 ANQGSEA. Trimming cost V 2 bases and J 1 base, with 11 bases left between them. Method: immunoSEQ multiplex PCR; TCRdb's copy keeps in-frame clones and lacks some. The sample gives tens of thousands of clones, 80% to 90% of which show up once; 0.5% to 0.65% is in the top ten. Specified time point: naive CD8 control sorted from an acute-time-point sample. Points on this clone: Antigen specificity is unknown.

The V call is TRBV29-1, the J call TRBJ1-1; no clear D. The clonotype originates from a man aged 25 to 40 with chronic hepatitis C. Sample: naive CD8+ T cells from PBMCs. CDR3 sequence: CSVELWEGNTEAFF. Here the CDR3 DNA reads TGCAGCGTTGAATTGTGGGAGGGGAACACTGAAGCTTTCTTT.